Listed below are T cell receptor beta chains from one sample, sequenced in a study of blood T cell repertoires in COVID-19. Assay: immunoSEQ multiplex PCR; the TCRdb copy retains only in-frame clones and omits some. The sample consists of approximately 240,000 clones, 87% of them appearing once. Sequencing was done on a sample of peripheral blood. The receptors were gathered from a woman between 18 and 29 years old who had recovered from COVID-19. Each CDR3 is given without its conserved first and last residue. Each record gives: CDR3 length, clone size, J gene, V gene, CDR3 protein. For some rows the clone size is stated as once, few or many, or as a class when expanded; others skip it.

>12|.|TRBJ2-1|TRBV18
ASAISSSYNEQF
>12|.|TRBJ1-4|TRBV28
ASSWGVPMVKLF
>16|.|TRBJ2-5|TRBV5-1
ASSLVNAKDRTGETQY
>13|.|TRBJ2-1|TRBV18
ASSGTSGSSNEQF
>11|.|TRBJ2-7|TRBV5-3
ARSPDSSYEQY
>14|.|TRBJ2-1|TRBV15
ATSTLGLAGGNEQF
>12|.|TRBJ1-2|TRBV7-9
ASSLGVKAEGYT
>10|.|TRBJ2-5|TRBV28
ASSRTSKTQY
>10|.|TRBJ2-1|TRBV7-9
ASSFLGNEQF
>14|.|TRBJ1-6|TRBV25-1
ASSEKGRGTRSPLH
>16|.|TRBJ2-5|TRBV5-1
ASLHSPGQGAQRETQY
>14|.|TRBJ2-1|TRBV7-2
ASSFQGQGSYNEQF
>9|.|TRBJ2-1|TRBV13
ASSFRDEQF
>10|.|TRBJ2-1|TRBV5-6
ASSFGSHEQF
>11|once|TRBJ2-7|TRBV12-3/TRBV12-4
ASSTQGHYEQY
>12|.|TRBJ2-1|TRBV5-1
ASSLLRSNNEQF
>12|.|TRBJ1-2|TRBV7-9
ASSPPNGVRFDT
>13|.|TRBJ2-7|TRBV15
ATSRKGQGSYEQY
>15|.|TRBJ2-6|TRBV7-6
ASSRGLARSGANVLT
>12|.|TRBJ2-7|TRBV6-5
ASLKPPGAYEQY
>11|.|TRBJ2-7|TRBV9
ASSPRDFTKQY
>10|once|TRBJ2-3|TRBV2
ASPASHDTQY
>16|.|TRBJ2-1|TRBV4-3
ASSQKLWLGSSYNEQF
>11|.|TRBJ2-7|TRBV7-2
ASSFVRNYEQY
>10|.|TRBJ1-6|TRBV9
ASSGQGSPLH
>12|few|TRBJ1-3|TRBV18
ASSPRIQDDTIY
>13|.|TRBJ2-1|TRBV7-3
ASSHNRGPYNEQF
>14|few|TRBJ1-5|TRBV25-1
ASSEPGQGAFQPQH